One and the same sample provided the 9 T cell receptor beta chains below, sequenced in a study of PD-L1 blockade in urothelial cancer. As to time point: peripheral blood 6 weeks after treatment start. Here immunoSEQ multiplex PCR was the method, and the copy in TCRdb shows in-frame clones only, minus some. Of about 120,000 clones in the sample, 75% to 90% were seen once. Sequenced material: PBMCs, taken around atezolizumab (anti-PD-L1) treatment. The receptors stem from a man in his fifties or sixties with urothelial cancer.

This clone was recorded a few times. The genes are TRBV5-1 and TRBJ2-7, with TRBD1 matching over 7 bases. From germline, CDR1 is SGHRS and CDR2 YFSETQ. V trimming: 4 bases; J trimming: 7 bases; junction bases outside the gene matches: 11. The CDR3 consists of 14 residues. CDR3 DNA sequence: TGCGCCAGCAGCCCCGAGAAGGGGGCGAAGGAGCAGTACTTC. It yields the protein CASSPEKGAKEQYF. The whole variable domain, filled in from reference TRBV5-1 and TRBJ2-7, reads KAGVTQTPRYLIKTRGQQVTLSCSPISGHRSVSWYQQTPGQGLQFLFEYFSETQRNKGNFPGRFSGRQFSNSRSEMNVSTLELGDSALYLCASSPEKGAKEQYFGPGTRLTVT.

DNA for the CDR3: TGTGCCAGCAGTACTGGGACTAGCGGGACTGGCGAGCAGTACTTC. Translating gives CASSTGTSGTGEQYF. The chain recombines TRBV28 with TRBJ2-7; 13 bases line up with TRBD2. CDR1 MDHEN and CDR2 SYDVKM come from the germline V gene. The CDR3 length is 15 residues. The V segment lost 5 bases and the J segment 6 bases; nucleotides outside the gene matches: 7. The full variable domain, with the rest looked up from reference TRBV28 and TRBJ2-7, is DVKVTQSSRYLVKRTGEKVFLECVQDMDHENMFWYRQDPGLGLRLIYFSYDVKMKEKGDIPEGYSVSREKKERFSLILESASTNQTSMYLCASSTGTSGTGEQYFGPGTRLTVT.

This clone has just a few counts. The V call is TRBV20-1, the J call TRBJ1-1, with D hard to call. Germline V gene data show CDR1 as DFQATT and CDR2 as SNEGSKA (reference sequence). V was shortened by 6 bases and J by 14 bases, with 16 bases between the two germline ends. The CDR3 runs 10 residues. In nucleotides, the CDR3 is TGCAGTGCACAAGAAATGAGGGTGTTCTTT. Its protein is CSAQEMRVFF.

The chain is built from TRBV5-8 and TRBJ1-2; 10 bases agree with TRBD1. The CDR3 covers 14 residues. V shed 5 bases and J 4 bases; nucleotides not matched to a gene: 5. CDR1 and CDR2 (germline): SGHTS, YDEGEE. CDR3: CASRRQGAGYGYTF. The CDR3, as DNA: TGTGCCAGCAGGCGACAGGGGGCGGGCTATGGCTACACCTTC.

The rearrangement links TRBV9 to TRBJ2-1; 13 nucleotides agree with TRBD2. The CDR3 sequence is 16 residues long. J lost 5 bases, V lost 4 bases, and 6 bases had no gene match. The germline gives CDR1 SGDLS, CDR2 YYNGEE. In DNA form, the CDR3 reads TGTGCCAGCAGCCCTCGACTAGCGGGGGGTCACAATGAGCAGTTCTTC. This codes for CASSPRLAGGHNEQFF.

This chain joins TRBV7-6 and TRBJ2-5, with a weak D call TRBD2 (7 bases). V dropped 5 bases and J dropped 1 base, with 17 bases sitting between them. CDR3 length: 16 amino acids. CDR1 SGHVS and CDR2 FNYEAQ come from the germline V gene. The CDR3 here is CASSRAVAGAQETQYF. CDR3 nucleotides: TGTGCCAGCAGCCGTGCGGTGGCGGGGGCCCAAGAGACCCAGTACTTC. Combining the CDR3 with reference TRBV7-6 and TRBJ2-5 gives the whole variable domain GAGVSQSPRYKVTKRGQDVALRCDPISGHVSLYWYRQALGQGPEFLTYFNYEAQQDKSGLPNDRFSAERPEGSISTLTIQRTEQRDSAMYRCASSRAVAGAQETQYFGPGTRLLVL.

This rearrangement joins TRBV5-1 to TRBJ2-2, with TRBD2 matching 8 bases. The CDR3 totals 15 residues. Germline V CDR1 and CDR2: SGHRS, YFSETQ. The V and J ends lost 4 bases and 6 bases, in that order; junction bases with no gene match: 8. In DNA form, the CDR3 reads TGCGCCAGCAGCCCGGCGGGTAGCGGGGCCGGGGAGCTGTTTTTT. It codes for CASSPAGSGAGELFF. Full variable domain (remainder filled in from reference TRBV5-1 and TRBJ2-2): KAGVTQTPRYLIKTRGQQVTLSCSPISGHRSVSWYQQTPGQGLQFLFEYFSETQRNKGNFPGRFSGRQFSNSRSEMNVSTLELGDSALYLCASSPAGSGAGELFFGEGSRLTVL.

J is TRBJ2-5 and V is TRBV5-1; 7 bases agree with TRBD1. The V and J ends lost 1 base and 1 base, in that order; junction bases with no gene match: 4. The CDR3 runs 15 residues. The germline gives CDR1 SGHRS, CDR2 YFSETQ. In DNA form, the CDR3 reads TGCGCCAGCAGCTTGACAGGGGCTCTCCAAGAGACCCAGTACTTC. Translated, it gives CASSLTGALQETQYF. Full variable domain (remainder filled in from reference TRBV5-1 and TRBJ2-5): KAGVTQTPRYLIKTRGQQVTLSCSPISGHRSVSWYQQTPGQGLQFLFEYFSETQRNKGNFPGRFSGRQFSNSRSEMNVSTLELGDSALYLCASSLTGALQETQYFGPGTRLLVL.

The chain combines TRBV29-1 with TRBJ2-6, with 12 bases aligning to TRBD2. CDR1 is SQVTM, CDR2 ANQGSEA, per germline. The junction had 4 bases not matched to a gene; V was cut back by 7 bases and J by 0 bases. This CDR3 spans 16 amino acids. CDR3: CSAETSGSSGANVLTF. The CDR3 DNA sequence: TGCAGCGCCGAGACTAGCGGGAGCTCTGGGGCCAACGTCCTGACTTTC.